The source of this T cell receptor (beta chain) is a study of T cell changes during pregnancy in multiple sclerosis. With V trimmed by 2 bases and J by 4 bases, 13 bases remained unmatched. There are 17 residues in the CDR3. Germline V CDR1 and CDR2: SGDLS, YYNGEE. The protocol was immunoSEQ multiplex PCR, while the TCRdb copy is restricted to in-frame clones and leaves out a portion. The sample records about 98,000 clones, about 90% being singletons. The material was peripheral blood, obtained after pregnancy. The receptor comes from a female donor in good health, enrolled as a control in a pregnancy study. The chain links TRBV9 to TRBJ2-3; 7 bases are a match to TRBD2. The CDR3, as DNA: TGTGCCAGCAGCGTCGACCCCCCAGGACTAGTTTCAGATACGCAGTATTTT. Amino acids: CASSVDPPGLVSDTQYF.